The clone carrying this T cell receptor (beta chain) was found a few times. Its cognate antigen is unknown. This sample was taken from a study of T-cell memory formation after mild COVID-19. At the level of the study: TCR clusters mostly belonged to single donors. Findings and limits, study-wide: Some responding clones appeared in pre-infection memory, suggesting cross-reactive memory joined. Clones shrinking from day 15 to 85 showed even CD4/CD8 mixes; later expanders tilted CD4+.

This CDR3 is built from 14 residues. CDR1 and CDR2 (germline): SGHVS, FQNEAQ. The germline V and J ends were trimmed by 6 bases and 7 bases, with 16 bases remaining between them. One entry per CDR3 protein results from TCRdb running MiXCR on the 5' RACE reads. Among just over 300,000 distinct CDR3 sequences listed, just under 20% were seen once. This sequence joins TRBV7-8 and TRBJ2-1, with a tentative D call TRBD2 (5 bases). Material: PBMCs or a T cell subset sorted from them (not recorded which). The TCR sequence derives from a man aged 18 to 29 who had mild COVID-19 (a few samples of this study predate the infection). Cell type and time point are not known. In DNA, the CDR3 is TGTGCCAGCAGTCAACGGGTGCCGGGGAATGAGCAGTTCTTC. Residues: CASSQRVPGNEQFF. The whole variable domain, remainder taken from reference TRBV7-8 and TRBJ2-1, is GAGVSQSPRYKVAKRGQDVALRCDPISGHVSLFWYQQALGQGPEFLTYFQNEAQLDKSGLPSDRFFAERPEGSVSTLKIQRTQQEDSAVYLCASSQRVPGNEQFFGPGTRLTVL.